The 3 T cell receptor beta chains below all came from one sample that was sequenced in a study of blood T cell repertoires in COVID-19. Clones were read by immunoSEQ multiplex PCR, and TCRdb kept only the in-frame ones, dropping some. The sample holds approximately 200,000 clones, about 91% seen once. The sample comprised PBMCs or T cells enriched from blood (not recorded which). These receptors were collected from a woman aged 40 to 50 with acute COVID-19.

This rearrangement joins TRBV9 to TRBJ1-2; 10 positions agree with TRBD1. This CDR3 contains 15 residues. Germline trimming cut 0 bases from V and 7 bases from J; bases unmatched to any gene: 6. CDR1 and CDR2 from the germline V gene are SGDLS and YYNGEE. The CDR3 DNA sequence: TGTGCCAGCAGCGTAGTTGAGACAGGGGGCTCTGGCTACACCTTC. As protein: CASSVVETGGSGYTF.

The chain employs TRBV30 and TRBJ1-6; 9 nucleotides agree with TRBD1. The germline V gene encodes CDR1 GTSNPN and CDR2 SVGIG (reference sequence). The CDR3 is 16 residues long. Losses at the gene ends were 6 bases for V and 0 bases for J; bases not matched to a gene: 6. CDR3 coding DNA: TGTGCCTGCCGGGACAGGGTCAGCTCCTATAATTCACCCCTCCACTTT. The encoded protein is CACRDRVSSYNSPLHF.

The chain links TRBV2 to TRBJ1-5, with D possibly being TRBD1 (6 bases). CDR1 is SNHLY, CDR2 FYNNEI, per germline. The ends were cut back, 4 bases at V and 2 bases at J, with 12 bases in the middle. The CDR3 is 15 amino acids. The CDR3 DNA sequence: TGTGCCAGCAGTGCCTACAGGGTAGGCAATCAGCCCCAGCATTTT. This sequence encodes CASSAYRVGNQPQHF.